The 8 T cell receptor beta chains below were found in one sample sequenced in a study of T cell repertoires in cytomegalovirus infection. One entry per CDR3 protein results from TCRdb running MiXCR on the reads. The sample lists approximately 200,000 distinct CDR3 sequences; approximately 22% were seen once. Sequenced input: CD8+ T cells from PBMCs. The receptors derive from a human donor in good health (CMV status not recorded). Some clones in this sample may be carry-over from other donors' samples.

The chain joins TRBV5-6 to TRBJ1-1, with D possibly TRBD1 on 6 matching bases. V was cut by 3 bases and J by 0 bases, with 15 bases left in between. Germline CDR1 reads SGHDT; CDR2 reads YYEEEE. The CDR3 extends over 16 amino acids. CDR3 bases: TGTGCCAGCAGCTCAGCGGGGGGCTGGCTGAACACTGAAGCTTTCTTT. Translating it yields CASSSAGGWLNTEAFF.

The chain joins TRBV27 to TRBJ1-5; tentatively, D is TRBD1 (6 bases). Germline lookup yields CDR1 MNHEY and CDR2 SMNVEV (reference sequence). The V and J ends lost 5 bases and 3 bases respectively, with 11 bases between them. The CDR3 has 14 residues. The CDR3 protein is CASSIQGPNQPQHF. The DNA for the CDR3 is TGTGCCAGCAGTATACAGGGACCCAATCAGCCCCAGCATTTT.

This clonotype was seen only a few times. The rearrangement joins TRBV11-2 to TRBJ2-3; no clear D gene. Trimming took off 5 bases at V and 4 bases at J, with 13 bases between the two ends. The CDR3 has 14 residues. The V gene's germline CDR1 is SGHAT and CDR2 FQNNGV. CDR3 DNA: TGTGCCAGCAGCAGAATACAACAAGCAGATACGCAGTATTTT. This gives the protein CASSRIQQADTQYF.

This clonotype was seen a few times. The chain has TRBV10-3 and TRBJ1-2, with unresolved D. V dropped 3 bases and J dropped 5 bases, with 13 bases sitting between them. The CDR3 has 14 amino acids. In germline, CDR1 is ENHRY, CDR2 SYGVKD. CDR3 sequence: CAISEAWREYGYTF. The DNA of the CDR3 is TGTGCCATCAGTGAAGCCTGGCGCGAGTATGGCTACACCTTC.

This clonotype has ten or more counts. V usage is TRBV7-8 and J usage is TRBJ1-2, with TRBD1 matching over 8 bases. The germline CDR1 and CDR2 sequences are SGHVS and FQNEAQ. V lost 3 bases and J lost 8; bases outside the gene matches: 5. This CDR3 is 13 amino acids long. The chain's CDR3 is CASSLTDRGGYTF. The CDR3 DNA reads TGTGCCAGCAGCTTGACCGACAGGGGCGGCTACACCTTC.

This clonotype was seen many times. The CDR3 nucleotides read TGTGCCATCGCGGGGATAAACGAAGAGACCCAGTACTTC. This sequence encodes CAIAGINEETQYF. The rearrangement uses TRBV28 and TRBJ2-5; weak D call: TRBD2 (6 bases). Trimming took 10 bases from V and 3 from J, leaving 15 bases between them. The CDR3 spans 13 residues. CDR1 MDHEN and CDR2 SYDVKM come from the germline V gene.

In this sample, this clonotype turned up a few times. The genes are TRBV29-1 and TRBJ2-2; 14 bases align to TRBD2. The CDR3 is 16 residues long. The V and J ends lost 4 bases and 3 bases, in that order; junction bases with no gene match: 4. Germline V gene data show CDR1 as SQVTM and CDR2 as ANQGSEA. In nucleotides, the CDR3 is TGCAGCGTTGGAGGACTAGCGGGGGGTTACACCGGGGAGCTGTTTTTT. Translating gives CSVGGLAGGYTGELFF.

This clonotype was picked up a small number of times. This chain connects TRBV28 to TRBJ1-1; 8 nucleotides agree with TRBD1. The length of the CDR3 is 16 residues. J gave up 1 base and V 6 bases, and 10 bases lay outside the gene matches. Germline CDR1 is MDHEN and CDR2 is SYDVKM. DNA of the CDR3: TGTGCCAGCAGCATCACAGGGGGAGATTGGAACACTGAAGCTTTCTTT. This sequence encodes CASSITGGDWNTEAFF.